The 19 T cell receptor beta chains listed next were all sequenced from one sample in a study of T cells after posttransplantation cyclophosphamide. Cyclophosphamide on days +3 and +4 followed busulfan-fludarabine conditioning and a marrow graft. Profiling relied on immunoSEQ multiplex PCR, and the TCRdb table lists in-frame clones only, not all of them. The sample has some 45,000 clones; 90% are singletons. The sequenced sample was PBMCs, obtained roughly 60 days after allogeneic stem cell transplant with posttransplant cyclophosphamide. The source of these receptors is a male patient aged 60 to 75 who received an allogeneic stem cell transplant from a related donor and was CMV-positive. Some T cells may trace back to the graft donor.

CDR3 DNA: TGTGCCAGCAGTACAGACATAATGAACACTGAAGCTTTCTTT. It is translated as CASSTDIMNTEAFF. The chain is built from TRBV6-1 and TRBJ1-1; D gene unclear. V was trimmed by 5 bases and J by 0 bases, leaving 10 bases between them. Germline lookup yields CDR1 MNHNS and CDR2 SASEGT. The CDR3 length is 14 residues.

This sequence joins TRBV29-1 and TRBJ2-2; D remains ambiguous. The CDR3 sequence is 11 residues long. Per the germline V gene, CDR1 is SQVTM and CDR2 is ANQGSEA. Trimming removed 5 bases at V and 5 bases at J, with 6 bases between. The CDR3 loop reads CSVILTGELFF. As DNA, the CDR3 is TGCAGCGTTATCTTGACCGGGGAGCTGTTTTTT.

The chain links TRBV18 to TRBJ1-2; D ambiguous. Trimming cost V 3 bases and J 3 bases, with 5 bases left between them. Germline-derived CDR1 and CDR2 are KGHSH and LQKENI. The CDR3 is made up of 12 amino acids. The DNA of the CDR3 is TGTGCCAGCTCACCGCGGGACTATGGCTACACCTTC. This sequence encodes CASSPRDYGYTF.

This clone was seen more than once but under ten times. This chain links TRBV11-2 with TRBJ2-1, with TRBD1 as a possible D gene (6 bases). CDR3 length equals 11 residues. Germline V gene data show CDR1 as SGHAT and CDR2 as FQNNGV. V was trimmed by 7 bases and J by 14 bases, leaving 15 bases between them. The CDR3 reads CASTSGDMKFF. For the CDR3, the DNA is TGTGCCAGCACCTCCGGGGACATGAAGTTCTTC.

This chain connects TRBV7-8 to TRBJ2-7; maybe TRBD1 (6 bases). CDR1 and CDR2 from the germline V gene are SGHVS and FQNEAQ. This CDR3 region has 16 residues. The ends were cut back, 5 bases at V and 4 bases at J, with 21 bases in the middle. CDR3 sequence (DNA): TGTGCCAGCAGCCTCTTAAGTACAGGGATCGGGTACGAGCAGTACTTC. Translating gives CASSLLSTGIGYEQYF.

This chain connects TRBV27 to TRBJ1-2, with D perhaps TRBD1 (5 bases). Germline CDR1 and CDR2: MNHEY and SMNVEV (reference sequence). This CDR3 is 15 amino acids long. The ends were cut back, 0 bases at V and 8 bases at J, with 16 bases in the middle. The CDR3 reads CASSLSPRGVWGYTF. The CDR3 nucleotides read TGTGCCAGCAGTTTATCCCCACGGGGGGTTTGGGGCTACACCTTC.

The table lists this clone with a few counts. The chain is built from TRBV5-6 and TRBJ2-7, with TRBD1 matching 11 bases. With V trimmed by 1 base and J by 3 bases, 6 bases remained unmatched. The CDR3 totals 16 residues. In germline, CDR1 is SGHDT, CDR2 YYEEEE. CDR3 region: CASSLSGQGVYYEQYV. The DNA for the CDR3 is TGTGCCAGCAGCTTGTCGGGACAGGGGGTATACTACGAGCAGTACGTC.

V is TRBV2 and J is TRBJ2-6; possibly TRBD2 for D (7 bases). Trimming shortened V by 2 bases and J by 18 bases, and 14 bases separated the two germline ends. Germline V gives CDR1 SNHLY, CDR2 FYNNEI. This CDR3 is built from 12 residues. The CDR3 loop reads CASSERVRGATF. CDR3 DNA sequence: TGTGCCAGCAGTGAAAGGGTTCGGGGGGCGACTTTC. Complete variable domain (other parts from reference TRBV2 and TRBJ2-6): EPEVTQTPSHQVTQMGQEVILRCVPISNHLYFYWYRQILGQKVEFLVSFYNNEISEKSEIFDDQFSVERPDGSNFTLKIRSTKLEDSAMYFCASSERVRGATFGAGSRLTVL.

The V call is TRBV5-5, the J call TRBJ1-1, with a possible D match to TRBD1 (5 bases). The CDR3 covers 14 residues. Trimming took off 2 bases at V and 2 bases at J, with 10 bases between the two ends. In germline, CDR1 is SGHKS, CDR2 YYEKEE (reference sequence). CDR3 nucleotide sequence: TGTGCCAGCAGCTTTTGGGGCGTAAACACTGAAGCTTTCTTT. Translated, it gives CASSFWGVNTEAFF.

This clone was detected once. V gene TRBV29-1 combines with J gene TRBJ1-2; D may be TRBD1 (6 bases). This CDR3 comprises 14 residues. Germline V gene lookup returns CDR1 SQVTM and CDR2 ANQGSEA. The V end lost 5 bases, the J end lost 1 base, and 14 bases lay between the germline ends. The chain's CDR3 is CSVQSGDGNYGYTF. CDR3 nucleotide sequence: TGCAGCGTTCAGTCAGGGGATGGTAACTATGGCTACACCTTC.

The CDR3 DNA sequence: TGTGCCAGCAGCTTGGAGGGGGGGCCAGAGACCCAGTACTTC. Its protein product is CASSLEGGPETQYF. The chain employs TRBV5-4 and TRBJ2-5; maybe TRBD2 (7 bases). Germline V gives CDR1 SGHNT, CDR2 YYREEE (reference sequence). V lost 0 bases and J 4 bases, leaving 10 bases between the germline ends. The CDR3 is 14 residues long. Combining the CDR3 with reference TRBV5-4 and TRBJ2-5 gives the whole variable domain ETGVTQSPTHLIKTRGQQVTLRCSSQSGHNTVSWYQQALGQGPQFIFQYYREEENGRGNFPPRFSGLQFPNYSSELNVNALELDDSALYLCASSLEGGPETQYFGPGTRLLVL.

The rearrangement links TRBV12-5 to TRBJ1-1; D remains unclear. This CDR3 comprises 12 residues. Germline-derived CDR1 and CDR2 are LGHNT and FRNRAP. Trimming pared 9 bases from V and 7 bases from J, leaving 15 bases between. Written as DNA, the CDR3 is TGTGCTAGCCTCGGCCGGAGAGGTGAAGCTTTCTTT. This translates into CASLGRRGEAFF.

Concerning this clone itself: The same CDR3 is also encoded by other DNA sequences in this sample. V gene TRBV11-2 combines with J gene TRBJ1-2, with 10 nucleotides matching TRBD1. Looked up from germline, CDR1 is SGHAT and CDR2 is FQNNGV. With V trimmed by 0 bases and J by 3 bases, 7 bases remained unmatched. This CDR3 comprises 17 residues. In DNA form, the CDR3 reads TGTGCCAGCAGCTTAGATCTTGGGACAGGGGATCACTATGGCTACACCTTC. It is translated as CASSLDLGTGDHYGYTF.

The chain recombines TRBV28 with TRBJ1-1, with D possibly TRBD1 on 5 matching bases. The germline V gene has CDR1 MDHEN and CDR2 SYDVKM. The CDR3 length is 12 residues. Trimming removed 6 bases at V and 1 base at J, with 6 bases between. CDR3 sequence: CASRGRNTEAFF. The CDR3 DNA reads TGTGCCAGCAGGGGGCGGAACACTGAAGCTTTCTTT.

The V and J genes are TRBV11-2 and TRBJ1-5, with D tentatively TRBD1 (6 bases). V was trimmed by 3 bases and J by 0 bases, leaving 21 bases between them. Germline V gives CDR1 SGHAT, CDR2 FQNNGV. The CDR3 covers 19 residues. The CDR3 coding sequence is TGTGCCAGCAGCTTTTCGTTGTCTGGACAGCCGTATAGCAATCAGCCCCAGCATTTT. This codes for CASSFSLSGQPYSNQPQHF.

CDR3 loop: CASSLTVTSGGALDEQFF. As DNA, the CDR3 is TGCGCCAGCAGCTTGACCGTGACGAGCGGGGGGGCCTTAGATGAGCAGTTCTTC. V gene TRBV5-1 combines with J gene TRBJ2-1, with 10 bases lining up with TRBD2. Germline V gene data show CDR1 as SGHRS and CDR2 as YFSETQ. Trimming took 1 base from V and 8 from J; bases not matched to a gene: 15. The CDR3 length is 18 residues.

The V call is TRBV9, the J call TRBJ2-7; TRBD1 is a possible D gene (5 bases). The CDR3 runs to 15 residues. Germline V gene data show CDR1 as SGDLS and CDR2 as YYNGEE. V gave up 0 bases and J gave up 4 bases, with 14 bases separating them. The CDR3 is CASSVGAGPVYEQYF. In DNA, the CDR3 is TGTGCCAGCAGCGTAGGTGCAGGGCCGGTGTACGAGCAGTACTTC.

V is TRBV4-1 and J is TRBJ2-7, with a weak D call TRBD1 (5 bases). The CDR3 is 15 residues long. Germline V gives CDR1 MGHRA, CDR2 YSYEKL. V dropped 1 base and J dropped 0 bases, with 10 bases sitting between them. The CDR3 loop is CASSQGGSYSYEQYF. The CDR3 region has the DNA TGCGCCAGCAGCCAAGGGGGCAGTTACTCCTACGAGCAGTACTTC.

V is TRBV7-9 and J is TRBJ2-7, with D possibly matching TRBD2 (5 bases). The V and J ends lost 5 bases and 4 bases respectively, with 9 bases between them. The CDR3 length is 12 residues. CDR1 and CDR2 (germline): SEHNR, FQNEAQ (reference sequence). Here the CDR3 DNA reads TGTGCCAGCAGCCGGGGTGAATACGAGCAGTACTTC. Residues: CASSRGEYEQYF.